The present entry profiles one TCR beta chain with its context. As yet, its antigen is unknown. Using immunoSEQ multiplex PCR, the repertoire was profiled, and TCRdb retains in-frame clones only, with some absent. This sample carries more than 95,000 clones, 80% to 90% of them seen once, and the ten largest clones take roughly 0.77%. Blood specimens came from baseline, cycle 4 day 1, and cycle 7 day 1. The data were obtained in a study of OX40 agonist ivuxolimab in advanced cancers. Study-level information: The treatment was a fully human IgG2 OX40 agonist, ivuxolimab. Dose-escalation patients were diagnosed with hepatocellular carcinoma, melanoma, renal cell cancer or head and neck cancer. Overall study findings and caveats: The study did not work out the antigen specificity of the expanded peripheral T cells.

The CDR3 is 12 amino acids. CDR1 ENHRY and CDR2 SYGVKD come from the germline V gene. Trimming took 10 bases from V and 4 from J, leaving 13 bases between them. Sequenced material: CD4+ or CD8+ T cells sorted from blood, taken in a trial of the OX40 agonist ivuxolimab. This TCR was sampled from an adult with an advanced solid tumor such as melanoma, head and neck, liver or kidney cancer. The chain uses TRBV10-3 and TRBJ1-1; no clear D. The CDR3 DNA sequence: TGTGCCACGGTGGGGTTGTCCACTGAAGCTTTCTTT. This translates into CATVGLSTEAFF.